These 25 T cell receptor beta chains originate from one sample sequenced in a study of human thymus T cells (dated by TCRdb to 2018 to 2021). The library relied on the immunoSEQ multiplex PCR assay. The immuneACCESS repertoire file appears here via TCRdb, limited to in-frame rearrangements. These files lack a portion of the clones; in checked studies, under half of the deficit traces to unresolved V genes, and the cause of the others is not known. This sample gives 46,000 or so clones in total; more than 85% of them show up just once. About 0.17% of the sample comes from the top ten. The specimen was blood. The receptors were sampled from a girl under three years old with a congenital heart defect but otherwise immunologically healthy.

The genes are TRBV15 and TRBJ2-7; D is perhaps TRBD2 (6 bases). V was cut by 4 bases and J by 2 bases, with 12 bases left in between. Germline V gives CDR1 LNHNV, CDR2 YYDKDF (reference sequence). The CDR3 covers 14 residues. CDR3 protein: CATSTGEVTYEQYF. In DNA, the CDR3 is TGTGCCACCAGCACGGGAGAGGTAACCTACGAGCAGTACTTC. Variable domain in full (rest from reference TRBV15 and TRBJ2-7): DAMVIQNPRYQVTQFGKPVTLSCSQTLNHNVMYWYQQKSSQAPKLLFHYYDKDFNNEADTPDNFQSRRPNTSFCFLDIRSPGLGDTAMYLCATSTGEVTYEQYFGPGTRLTVT.

This clone occurred once. This sequence joins TRBV23-1 and TRBJ1-2, with D possibly being TRBD1 (5 bases). TRBV23-1 qualifies as an ORF whose function is uncertain. V was clipped by 0 bases and J by 3 bases, with 5 bases between them. The CDR3 runs 13 residues. Written as DNA, the CDR3 is TGCGCCAGCAGTCAATCGGGACACTATGGCTACACCTTC. This sequence encodes CASSQSGHYGYTF.

The chain couples TRBV4-1 to TRBJ1-6; 8 bases fit TRBD1. With V trimmed by 1 base and J by 3 bases, 2 bases remained unmatched. The CDR3 extends over 16 amino acids. Looked up from germline, CDR1 is MGHRA and CDR2 is YSYEKL. The CDR3 loop reads CASSQGGQVYNSPLHF. The CDR3 DNA reads as TGCGCCAGCAGCCAAGGGGGACAGGTCTATAATTCACCCCTCCACTTT.

This sequence joins TRBV10-3 and TRBJ2-1; D unclear. The V end was cut by 0 bases, the J end by 9 bases, with 3 bases between. The CDR3 runs to 11 residues. Germline V lookup: CDR1 ENHRY, CDR2 SYGVKD. The CDR3 DNA is TGTGCCATCAGTGAGTCTTTTGAGCAGTTCTTC. It yields the protein CAISESFEQFF.

The chain has TRBV19 and TRBJ1-6, with a tentative D call TRBD1 (6 bases). Trimming took off 9 bases at V and 3 bases at J, with 9 bases between the two ends. The CDR3 contains 13 residues. Per germline, CDR1 LNHDA and CDR2 SQIVND (reference sequence). The CDR3 DNA sequence: TGTGCCAGCGGACAGAACTATAATTCACCCCTCCACTTT. Encoded protein: CASGQNYNSPLHF.

The chain links TRBV7-9 to TRBJ2-3; 7 bases match TRBD1. This CDR3 is 16 amino acids long. J was trimmed by 0 bases and V by 5 bases; bases with no gene match: 8. Germline-derived CDR1 and CDR2 are SEHNR and FQNEAQ (reference sequence). CDR3 DNA: TGTGCCAGCAGCCCCAGACAGGGTACTAGCACAGATACGCAGTATTTT. As protein: CASSPRQGTSTDTQYF. Full variable domain (remainder filled in from reference TRBV7-9 and TRBJ2-3): DTGVSQNPRHKITKRGQNVTFRCDPISEHNRLYWYRQTLGQGPEFLTYFQNEAQLEKSRLLSDRFSAERPKGSFSTLEIQRTEQGDSAMYLCASSPRQGTSTDTQYFGPGTRLTVL.

The chain links TRBV10-1 to TRBJ2-2, with D possibly TRBD1 on 6 matching bases. Trimming pared 6 bases from V and 2 bases from J, leaving 22 bases between. The germline gives CDR1 WNHNN, CDR2 SYGVQD (reference sequence). The CDR3 runs 18 residues. DNA for the CDR3: TGCGCCAGCAGGAATCCGATAACATACAGGGCAAACACCGGGGAGCTGTTTTTT. Protein product: CASRNPITYRANTGELFF.

The chain uses TRBV7-6 and TRBJ1-1; D is possibly TRBD1 (6 bases). Germline V CDR1 and CDR2: SGHVS, FNYEAQ. The CDR3 loop spans 14 amino acids. V was trimmed by 4 bases and J by 5 bases, leaving 14 bases between them. The CDR3 region has the DNA TGTGCCAGCAGCTCCTACCAGGGGAGGACTGAAGCTTTCTTT. Its protein is CASSSYQGRTEAFF.

This clone was seen a handful of times. The chain carries TRBV18 and TRBJ2-5; D not certain. Germline-derived CDR1 and CDR2 are KGHSH and LQKENI. V was pared by 6 bases and J by 1 base, with 6 bases between. The CDR3 extends over 12 amino acids. CDR3 nucleotides: TGTGCCAGCTCTAGATCCCAAGAGACCCAGTACTTC. Its translation: CASSRSQETQYF.

V usage is TRBV27 and J usage is TRBJ2-3; no clear D gene. The V and J ends lost 5 bases and 4 bases respectively, with 10 bases between them. The CDR3 is made up of 13 amino acids. Germline CDR1 is MNHEY and CDR2 is SMNVEV (reference sequence). Here the CDR3 reads CASSPPRSDTQYF. CDR3 nucleotides: TGTGCCAGCAGTCCACCGCGGTCAGATACGCAGTATTTT.

V and J are TRBV4-3 and TRBJ1-3, with D possibly matching TRBD1 (5 bases). The CDR3 runs to 16 residues. CDR1 and CDR2 (germline): LGHNA, YSLEER. Trimming stripped 2 bases from V and 0 bases from J, with 11 bases between. The DNA of the CDR3 is TGCGCCAGCAGCCAATCGACCGGGGCCTCTGGAAACACCATATATTTT. Its protein is CASSQSTGASGNTIYF.

V gene TRBV29-1 combines with J gene TRBJ2-7; 7 nucleotides match TRBD1. From germline, CDR1 is SQVTM and CDR2 ANQGSEA. V trimming: 4 bases; J trimming: 0 bases; junction bases outside the gene matches: 9. CDR3 length equals 15 residues. The CDR3, as DNA: TGCAGCGTTGGAGGTTTGAGGACAGGCTCCTACGAGCAGTACTTC. Its translation is CSVGGLRTGSYEQYF.

The rearrangement links TRBV2 to TRBJ2-7, with TRBD2 as a possible D gene (5 bases). Germline CDR1 reads SNHLY; CDR2 reads FYNNEI. V shed 6 bases and J shed 7 bases, with 13 bases lying between them. This CDR3 is built from 12 residues. This chain's CDR3 is CASRGVRREQYF. In DNA, the CDR3 is TGTGCCAGCAGGGGAGTGAGGAGGGAGCAGTACTTC.

This sequence joins TRBV2 and TRBJ1-1; 8 bases match TRBD1. V was clipped by 8 bases and J by 11 bases; unmatched bases: 37. This CDR3 region has 21 residues. Germline CDR1 and CDR2: SNHLY and FYNNEI. The CDR3 region is CASPSEQGALGEGPSGWWAFF. CDR3 DNA: TGTGCCAGCCCATCGGAGCAGGGGGCGCTCGGAGAGGGTCCGTCTGGATGGTGGGCTTTCTTT.

The chain links TRBV5-5 to TRBJ2-7; D not certain. Deletions cut 3 bases from V and 4 bases from J, with 11 bases between. Per the germline V gene, CDR1 is SGHKS and CDR2 is YYEKEE (reference sequence). CDR3 length: 13 residues. The CDR3 reads CASSYRPPYEQYF. Written as DNA, the CDR3 is TGTGCCAGCAGCTACCGCCCCCCTTACGAGCAGTACTTC.

This chain links TRBV7-4 with TRBJ1-3; the D gene is possibly TRBD1 (6 bases). This CDR3 region has 18 residues. Between the trimmed V and J ends, which lost 0 bases and 0 bases, there was a span of 15 bases. Per germline, CDR1 SGHVT and CDR2 SQSDAQ. CDR3 residues: CASSLARGGLNSGNTIYF. The CDR3 DNA reads as TGTGCCAGCAGCTTAGCGAGGGGGGGACTCAACTCTGGAAACACCATATATTTT. Variable domain in full (rest from reference TRBV7-4 and TRBJ1-3): GAGVSQSPRYKVAKRGRDVALRCDSISGHVTLYWYRQTLGQGSEVLTYSQSDAQRDKSGRPSGRFSAERPERSVSTLKIQRTEQGDSAVYLCASSLARGGLNSGNTIYFGEGSWLTVV.

The chain has TRBV29-1 and TRBJ1-1; tentative D call: TRBD1 (5 bases). This CDR3 is 14 amino acids long. Germline-derived CDR1 and CDR2 are SQVTM and ANQGSEA. V gave up 2 bases and J gave up 8 bases, with 18 bases separating them. The chain's CDR3 is CSVEHSTLNREAFF. In nucleotides, the CDR3 is TGCAGCGTTGAACACAGCACCTTAAACAGGGAAGCTTTCTTT.

The J gene is TRBJ2-5, the V gene TRBV7-3, with D tentatively TRBD1 (5 bases). Germline CDR1 reads SGHTA; CDR2 reads FQGTGA. There are 14 residues in the CDR3. The V end was cut by 3 bases, the J end by 7 bases, with 15 bases between. The CDR3 region is CASSLGPQGGTQYF. CDR3 DNA sequence: TGTGCCAGCAGCTTGGGGCCCCAGGGTGGGACCCAGTACTTC.

The CDR3 loop reads CASSQDTWTRGSKITDTQYF. The CDR3 nucleotides read TGCGCCAGCAGCCAAGATACTTGGACGCGGGGCTCCAAGATCACAGATACGCAGTATTTT. This chain uses TRBV4-1 with TRBJ2-3, with D maybe TRBD2 (6 bases). Trimming removed 0 bases at V and 2 bases at J, with 24 bases between. Germline V gene lookup returns CDR1 MGHRA and CDR2 YSYEKL. This CDR3 comprises 20 residues.

The V gene is TRBV4-2, the J gene TRBJ1-4; the D is unclear. The CDR3 has 16 amino acids. The V gene lost 0 bases and the J gene lost 1 base, with 9 bases spanning the gap. Germline CDR1 and CDR2: LGHNA and YNFKEQ. The CDR3 sequence is CASSQDASRTNEKLFF. The CDR3 nucleotides read TGTGCCAGCAGCCAAGATGCGTCAAGAACTAATGAAAAACTGTTTTTT.

The chain employs TRBV9 and TRBJ2-1, with D possibly matching TRBD2 (5 bases). Per the germline V gene, CDR1 is SGDLS and CDR2 is YYNGEE. Trimming stripped 0 bases from V and 8 bases from J, with 12 bases between. CDR3 size: 14 residues. The CDR3 nucleotides are TGTGCCAGCAGCGTAGGTCTTAGCGAGCATGAGCAGTTCTTC. It is translated as CASSVGLSEHEQFF.

This rearrangement joins TRBV7-9 to TRBJ1-1, with D possibly matching TRBD1 (5 bases). The CDR3 runs to 17 residues. Looked up from germline, CDR1 is SEHNR and CDR2 is FQNEAQ (reference sequence). Trimming left V 2 bases short and J 4 bases short, with 20 bases between. CDR3 in amino acids: CASSLRRDSMGSTEAFF. In DNA form, the CDR3 reads TGTGCCAGCAGCTTACGAAGGGACTCCATGGGGTCCACTGAAGCTTTCTTT.

V and J are TRBV15 and TRBJ1-5, with D perhaps TRBD1 (5 bases). The CDR3 consists of 15 residues. With 4 bases removed from V and 0 bases from J, the gap between germline ends came to 10 bases. Looked up from germline, CDR1 is LNHNV and CDR2 is YYDKDF (reference sequence). This CDR3 is CATSTTVHSNQPQHF. CDR3 nucleotides: TGTGCCACCAGCACGACAGTTCATAGCAATCAGCCCCAGCATTTT.

The genes are TRBV21-1 and TRBJ1-1; the D segment call TRBD1 is taken from the table without a DNA check. TRBV21-1 counts as a pseudogene. CDR3 size: 13 residues. In DNA form, the CDR3 reads TGTGCCAGCAGCAAAGACAGGGACACTGAAGCTTTCTTT. It codes for CASSKDRDTEAFF.

This chain connects TRBV5-1 to TRBJ2-5, with TRBD1 identical over 7 bases. This CDR3 is built from 15 residues. From germline, CDR1 is SGHRS and CDR2 YFSETQ. J lost 2 bases, V lost 2 bases, and 6 bases had no gene match. The CDR3 spells CASSFAGTAQETQYF. CDR3 bases: TGCGCCAGCAGCTTTGCCGGGACAGCTCAAGAGACCCAGTACTTC. The entire variable domain, with the rest obtained from reference TRBV5-1 and TRBJ2-5, is as follows: KAGVTQTPRYLIKTRGQQVTLSCSPISGHRSVSWYQQTPGQGLQFLFEYFSETQRNKGNFPGRFSGRQFSNSRSEMNVSTLELGDSALYLCASSFAGTAQETQYFGPGTRLLVL.